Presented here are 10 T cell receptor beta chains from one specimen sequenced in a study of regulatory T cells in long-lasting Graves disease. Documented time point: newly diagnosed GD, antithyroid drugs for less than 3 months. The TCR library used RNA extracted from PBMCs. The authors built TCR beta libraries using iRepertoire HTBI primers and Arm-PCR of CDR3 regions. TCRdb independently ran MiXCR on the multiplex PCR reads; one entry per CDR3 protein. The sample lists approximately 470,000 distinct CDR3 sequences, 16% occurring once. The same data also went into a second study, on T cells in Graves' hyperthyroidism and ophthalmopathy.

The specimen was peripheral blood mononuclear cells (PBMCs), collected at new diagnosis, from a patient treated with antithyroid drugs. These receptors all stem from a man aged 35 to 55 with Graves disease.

CDR3 nucleotides: TGTGCCAGCAGTGAAACTAGGGGGCCCCATGAGCAGTTCTTC. The encoded protein is CASSETRGPHEQFF. The genes are TRBV6-4 and TRBJ2-1, with TRBD1 matching 7 bases. Losses at the gene ends were 3 bases for V and 8 bases for J; bases not matched to a gene: 7. This CDR3 is 14 amino acids long. CDR1 is MRHNA, CDR2 SNTAGT, per germline.

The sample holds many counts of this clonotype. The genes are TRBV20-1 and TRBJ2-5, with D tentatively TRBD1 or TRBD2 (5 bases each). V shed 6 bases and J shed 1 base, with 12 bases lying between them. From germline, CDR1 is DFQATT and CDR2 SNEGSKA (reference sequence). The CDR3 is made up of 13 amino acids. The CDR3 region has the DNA TGCAGTGCATATTCGGGGCTCCAAGAGACCCAGTACTTC. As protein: CSAYSGLQETQYF.

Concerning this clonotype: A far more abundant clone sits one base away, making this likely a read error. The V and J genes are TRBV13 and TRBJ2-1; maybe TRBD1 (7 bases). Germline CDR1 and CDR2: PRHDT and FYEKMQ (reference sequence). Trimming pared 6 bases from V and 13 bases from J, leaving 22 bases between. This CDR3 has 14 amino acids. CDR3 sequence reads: CASSELQGGETQFF. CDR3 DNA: TGTGCCAGCAGTGAACTCCAGGGGGGCGAGACCCAGTTCTTC.

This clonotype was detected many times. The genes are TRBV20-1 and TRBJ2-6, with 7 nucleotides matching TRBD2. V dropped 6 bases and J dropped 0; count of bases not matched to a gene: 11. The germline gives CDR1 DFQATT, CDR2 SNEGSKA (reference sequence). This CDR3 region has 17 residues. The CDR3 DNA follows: TGCAGTGCCCACACGCCCCTAGCGGACTCTGGGGCCAACGTCCTGACTTTC. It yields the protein CSAHTPLADSGANVLTF.

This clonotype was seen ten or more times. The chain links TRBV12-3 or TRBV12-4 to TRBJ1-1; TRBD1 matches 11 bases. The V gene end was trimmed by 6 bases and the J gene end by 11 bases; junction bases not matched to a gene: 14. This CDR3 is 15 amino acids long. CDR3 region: CASRWTGTGGISAFF. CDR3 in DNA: TGTGCCAGCAGATGGACCGGGACAGGGGGTATCTCGGCTTTCTTT.

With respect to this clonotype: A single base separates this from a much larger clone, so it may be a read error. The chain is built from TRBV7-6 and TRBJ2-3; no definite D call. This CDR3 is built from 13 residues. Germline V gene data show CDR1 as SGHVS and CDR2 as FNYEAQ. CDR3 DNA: TGTGTCAGCAGCTTAGAGGTAGCATATACGCAGTATTTT. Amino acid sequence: CVSSLEVAYTQYF.

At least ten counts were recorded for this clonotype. CDR3 nucleotides: TGCAGTGCTAGAGGTCAGGGTCGGGGCTACGAGCAGTACTTC. Its translation: CSARGQGRGYEQYF. The chain has TRBV20-1 and TRBJ2-7; either TRBD1 or TRBD2 may supply D (5 bases each). This CDR3 has 14 amino acids. The germline V and J ends were trimmed by 1 base and 3 bases, with 13 bases remaining between them. The germline V gene has CDR1 DFQATT and CDR2 SNEGSKA (reference sequence).

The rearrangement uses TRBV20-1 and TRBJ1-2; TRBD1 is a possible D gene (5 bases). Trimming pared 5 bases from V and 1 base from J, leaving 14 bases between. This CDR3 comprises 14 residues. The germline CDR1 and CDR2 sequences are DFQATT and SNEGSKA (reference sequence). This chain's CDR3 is CSAPKRGINYGYTF. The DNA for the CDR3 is TGCAGTGCTCCCAAAAGGGGAATTAACTATGGCTACACCTTC.

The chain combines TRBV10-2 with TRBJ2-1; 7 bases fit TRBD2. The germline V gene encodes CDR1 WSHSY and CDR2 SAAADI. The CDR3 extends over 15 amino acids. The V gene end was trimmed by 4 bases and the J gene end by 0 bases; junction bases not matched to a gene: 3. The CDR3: CASSASGASYNEQFF. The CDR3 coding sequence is TGCGCCAGCAGTGCTAGCGGAGCCTCCTACAATGAGCAGTTCTTC.

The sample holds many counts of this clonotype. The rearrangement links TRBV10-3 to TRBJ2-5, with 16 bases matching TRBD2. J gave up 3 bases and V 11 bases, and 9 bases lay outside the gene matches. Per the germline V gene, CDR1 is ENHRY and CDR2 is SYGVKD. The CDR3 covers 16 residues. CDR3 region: CASSDGTSGREETQYF. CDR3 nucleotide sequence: TGTGCCTCCAGCGACGGGACTAGCGGGAGGGAAGAGACCCAGTACTTC.